These 24 T cell receptor beta chains came from one sample sequenced in a study of blood T cell repertoires in COVID-19. Using immunoSEQ multiplex PCR, the repertoire was profiled, and TCRdb retains in-frame clones only, with some absent. The data hold roughly 38,000 clones, with under 90% observed a single time. Sequencing used peripheral blood. The receptor set was obtained from a man aged 55 to 69 with COVID-19, enrolled during active disease.

Only one count was recorded for this clone. The chain couples TRBV2 to TRBJ2-7, with a tentative D call TRBD2 (6 bases). This CDR3 has 13 residues. Germline V lookup: CDR1 SNHLY, CDR2 FYNNEI. V was cut by 6 bases and J by 1 base, with 10 bases left in between. CDR3 sequence (DNA): TGTGCCAGCAGCCTGGGACTGTCCTACGAGCAGTACTTC. Translated, it gives CASSLGLSYEQYF.

V usage is TRBV5-4 and J usage is TRBJ1-6; 9 nucleotides line up with TRBD1. Germline lookup yields CDR1 SGHNT and CDR2 YYREEE (reference sequence). The CDR3 totals 14 residues. V shed 4 bases and J 7 bases; nucleotides not matched to a gene: 3. The CDR3 sequence: CASSRDRVNSPLHF. DNA of the CDR3: TGTGCCAGCAGCAGGGACAGGGTAAATTCACCCCTCCACTTT.

This chain joins TRBV3-1 (or the pseudogene TRBV3-2) and TRBJ2-1, with 7 positions matching TRBD2. There are 17 residues in the CDR3. V was pared by 1 base and J by 0 bases, with 6 bases of the junction left unmatched. Germline CDR1 is LGHDT and CDR2 is YNNKEL (reference sequence). CDR3 DNA: TGTGCCAGCAGCCAAGCGAGGGGCGGGAGCTCCTACAATGAGCAGTTCTTC. Protein: CASSQARGGSSYNEQFF.

This rearrangement joins TRBV12-3 or TRBV12-4 to TRBJ1-1; TRBD1 agrees at 8 bases. V was pared by 11 bases and J by 1 base, with 3 bases of the junction left unmatched. This CDR3 is 12 amino acids long. This chain's CDR3 is CASGTGNTEAFF. For the CDR3, the DNA is TGTGCCTCCGGGACAGGGAACACTGAAGCTTTCTTT.

V gene TRBV5-1 combines with J gene TRBJ1-1; no firm D call. CDR1 and CDR2 from the germline V gene are SGHRS and YFSETQ. This CDR3 has 15 amino acids. V shed 1 base and J shed 4 bases, with 14 bases lying between them. The CDR3 reads CASSLWQAGSTEAFF. The CDR3, as DNA: TGCGCCAGCAGCTTGTGGCAGGCAGGTAGCACTGAAGCTTTCTTT.

This chain uses TRBV4-3 with TRBJ1-3; possible D gene TRBD1, 6 bases. CDR3 size: 15 residues. Germline V gives CDR1 LGHNA, CDR2 YSLEER. V gave up 4 bases and J gave up 4 bases, with 14 bases separating them. As DNA, the CDR3 is TGCGCCAGCAGCCCCGGGTCACAGGGAGGAAACACCATATATTTT. The encoded protein is CASSPGSQGGNTIYF.

The chain uses TRBV28 and TRBJ2-1, with 9 bases aligning to TRBD2. J was trimmed by 4 bases and V by 5 bases; bases with no gene match: 3. CDR1 MDHEN and CDR2 SYDVKM come from the germline V gene. The CDR3 extends over 14 amino acids. CDR3 loop: CASSPTSGYNEQFF. The DNA of the CDR3 is TGTGCCAGCAGTCCGACTAGCGGATACAATGAGCAGTTCTTC.

In its sample, this clone was seen once. This chain's CDR3 is CASSLDGTGNGGYTF. The CDR3 coding sequence is TGTGCCAGCAGCCTTGATGGAACGGGAAACGGTGGCTACACCTTC. This chain links TRBV9 with TRBJ1-2, with unresolved D. CDR3 length: 15 residues. CDR1 and CDR2 (germline): SGDLS, YYNGEE. V was pared by 4 bases and J by 7 bases, with 20 bases between.

The chain links TRBV2 to TRBJ2-2; a possible D gene is TRBD1 (5 bases). V was cut by 2 bases and J by 3 bases, with 10 bases left in between. In germline, CDR1 is SNHLY, CDR2 FYNNEI. The CDR3 covers 15 residues. This chain's CDR3 is CASSERTRYTGELFF. CDR3 nucleotides: TGTGCCAGCAGTGAAAGGACACGTTACACCGGGGAGCTGTTTTTT.

The chain joins TRBV14 to TRBJ2-1, with a possible D match to TRBD2 (6 bases). The V and J ends lost 4 bases and 4 bases respectively, with 17 bases between them. The CDR3 extends over 16 amino acids. The germline V gene has CDR1 SGHDN and CDR2 FVKESK. In nucleotides, the CDR3 is TGTGCCAGCAGCCCCTTGGGTAGCGGCAAGTACAATGAGCAGTTCTTC. Amino acid sequence: CASSPLGSGKYNEQFF.

The chain employs TRBV5-1 and TRBJ2-7, with D unresolved. CDR3 length: 15 amino acids. The germline V and J ends were trimmed by 2 bases and 1 base, with 13 bases remaining between them. Germline V gene lookup returns CDR1 SGHRS and CDR2 YFSETQ. The CDR3 is CASSFGNTESYEQYF. The CDR3 DNA is TGCGCCAGCAGCTTTGGTAACACGGAGTCCTACGAGCAGTACTTC. Full variable domain (rest looked up from reference TRBV5-1 and TRBJ2-7): KAGVTQTPRYLIKTRGQQVTLSCSPISGHRSVSWYQQTPGQGLQFLFEYFSETQRNKGNFPGRFSGRQFSNSRSEMNVSTLELGDSALYLCASSFGNTESYEQYFGPGTRLTVT.

This rearrangement joins TRBV24-1 to TRBJ2-3; D possibly corresponds to TRBD1 (5 bases). The CDR3 contains 12 residues. Germline loops: CDR1 KGHDR, CDR2 SFDVKD. The V end lost 7 bases, the J end lost 5 bases, and 9 bases lay between the germline ends. CDR3 protein: CATSQGKDTQYF. Here the CDR3 DNA reads TGTGCCACCAGCCAGGGTAAAGATACGCAGTATTTT.

The chain has TRBV27 and TRBJ1-6, with a possible D match to TRBD1 (5 bases). V was cut by 10 bases and J by 14 bases, with 21 bases left in between. The CDR3 contains 13 residues. In germline, CDR1 is MNHEY, CDR2 SMNVEV (reference sequence). The DNA of the CDR3 is TGTGCCACCTGGGGGGGGAAAGCTTGGACCCTCCACTTT. It codes for CATWGGKAWTLHF.

This clone is a singleton in its sample. The chain couples TRBV3-1 (or the pseudogene TRBV3-2) to TRBJ1-5; no clear D gene. Trimming removed 2 bases at V and 3 bases at J, with 11 bases between. The CDR3 is made up of 15 amino acids. CDR1 and CDR2 (germline): LGHDT, YNNKEL (reference sequence). The CDR3 DNA reads as TGTGCCAGCAGCCAATCAAGAGGGAACAATCAGCCCCAGCATTTT. It specifies CASSQSRGNNQPQHF.

This clone was seen more than once but under ten times. J is TRBJ1-6 and V is TRBV27; 8 bases are a match to TRBD1. Looked up from germline, CDR1 is MNHEY and CDR2 is SMNVEV (reference sequence). The V gene end was trimmed by 5 bases and the J gene end by 7 bases; junction bases not matched to a gene: 13. This CDR3 region has 17 residues. CDR3 residues: CASSPTFVRDRNSPLHF. The CDR3 nucleotides read TGTGCCAGCAGTCCTACTTTCGTCAGGGACAGGAATTCACCCCTCCACTTT.

This chain uses TRBV28 with TRBJ2-7, with D possibly TRBD2 on 6 matching bases. Trimming removed 0 bases at V and 1 base at J, with 7 bases between. The CDR3 length is 14 residues. Germline V gives CDR1 MDHEN, CDR2 SYDVKM. The CDR3, as DNA: TGTGCCAGCAGTTTATGGGGGGGATCCTACGAGCAGTACTTC. Amino acid sequence: CASSLWGGSYEQYF.

This chain joins TRBV29-1 and TRBJ1-1, with D unclear. Trimming left V 5 bases short and J 2 bases short, with 6 bases between. There are 11 residues in the CDR3. CDR1 is SQVTM, CDR2 ANQGSEA, per germline. CDR3: CSVTVNTEAFF. CDR3 coding DNA: TGCAGCGTTACGGTTAACACTGAAGCTTTCTTT.

The rearrangement uses TRBV2 and TRBJ1-1; weak D call: TRBD1 (6 bases). Germline loops: CDR1 SNHLY, CDR2 FYNNEI. V shed 6 bases and J shed 1 base, with 15 bases lying between them. The CDR3 spans 15 residues. The DNA of the CDR3 is TGTGCCAGCAGACTGGACAGCGTCCCGAACACTGAAGCTTTCTTT. Its translation: CASRLDSVPNTEAFF.

CDR3 sequence (DNA): TGTGCCAGCAGTCTCAGCGCTATCGACAGCCACGAGCAGTACTTC. Its protein product is CASSLSAIDSHEQYF. V usage is TRBV2 and J usage is TRBJ2-7, with D perhaps TRBD1 (5 bases). The ends were cut back, 5 bases at V and 5 bases at J, with 19 bases in the middle. The germline V gene has CDR1 SNHLY and CDR2 FYNNEI. CDR3 length: 15 amino acids.

The CDR3 protein is CASSVGTGSDSGKLFF. CDR3 DNA sequence: TGTGCCAGCAGCGTAGGGACAGGGAGCGACTCTGGAAAACTGTTTTTT. V and J are TRBV9 and TRBJ1-4, with TRBD1 matching 8 bases. The CDR3 is 16 residues long. V was pared by 0 bases and J by 10 bases, with 11 bases of the junction left unmatched. Germline V gene data show CDR1 as SGDLS and CDR2 as YYNGEE.

CDR3 in amino acids: CASSLREPLYNEQFF. The CDR3 DNA is TGTGCCAGCAGTTTAAGGGAGCCCCTCTACAATGAGCAGTTCTTC. This rearrangement joins TRBV27 to TRBJ2-1, with a weak D call TRBD2 (5 bases). The germline gives CDR1 MNHEY, CDR2 SMNVEV (reference sequence). The V end lost 2 bases, the J end lost 3 bases, and 11 bases lay between the germline ends. This CDR3 is 15 amino acids long.

The J gene is TRBJ2-1, the V gene TRBV6-5; the D gene is possibly TRBD1 (6 bases). Germline V gene data show CDR1 as MNHEY and CDR2 as SVGAGI. V lost 7 bases to trimming and J lost 4 bases, with 17 bases between them. This CDR3 region has 15 residues. The CDR3 reads CASITGYLGYNEQFF. The DNA of the CDR3 is TGTGCCAGCATTACAGGGTATTTAGGGTACAATGAGCAGTTCTTC.

This sequence joins TRBV19 and TRBJ2-6, with a weak D call TRBD2 (5 bases). From germline, CDR1 is LNHDA and CDR2 SQIVND (reference sequence). V lost 4 bases and J 2 bases, leaving 12 bases between the germline ends. The CDR3 extends over 16 amino acids. CDR3 residues: CASSTVASAGANVLTF. In DNA, the CDR3 is TGTGCCAGTAGTACCGTAGCGTCGGCTGGGGCCAACGTCCTGACTTTC.

CDR3 in amino acids: CASRPIGRNQPQHF. The CDR3 bases are TGTGCCAGCAGGCCGATCGGTCGCAATCAGCCCCAGCATTTT. The chain employs TRBV6-5 and TRBJ1-5; D is uncertain. The CDR3 is made up of 14 amino acids. V gave up 6 bases and J gave up 2 bases, with 11 bases separating them. Germline V gene data show CDR1 as MNHEY and CDR2 as SVGAGI.